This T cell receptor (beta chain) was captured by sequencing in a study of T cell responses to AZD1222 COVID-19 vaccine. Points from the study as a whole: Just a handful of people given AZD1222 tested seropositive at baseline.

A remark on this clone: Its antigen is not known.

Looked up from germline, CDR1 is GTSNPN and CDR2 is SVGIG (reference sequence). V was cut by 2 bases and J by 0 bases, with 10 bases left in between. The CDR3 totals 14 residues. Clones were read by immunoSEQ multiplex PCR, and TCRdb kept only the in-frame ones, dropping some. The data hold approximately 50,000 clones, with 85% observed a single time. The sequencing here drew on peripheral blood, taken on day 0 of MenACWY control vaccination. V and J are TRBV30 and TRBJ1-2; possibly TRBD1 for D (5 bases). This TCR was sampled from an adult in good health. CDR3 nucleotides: TGTGCCTGGAGTCAGGGCACAACTAACTATGGCTACACCTTC. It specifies CAWSQGTTNYGYTF.